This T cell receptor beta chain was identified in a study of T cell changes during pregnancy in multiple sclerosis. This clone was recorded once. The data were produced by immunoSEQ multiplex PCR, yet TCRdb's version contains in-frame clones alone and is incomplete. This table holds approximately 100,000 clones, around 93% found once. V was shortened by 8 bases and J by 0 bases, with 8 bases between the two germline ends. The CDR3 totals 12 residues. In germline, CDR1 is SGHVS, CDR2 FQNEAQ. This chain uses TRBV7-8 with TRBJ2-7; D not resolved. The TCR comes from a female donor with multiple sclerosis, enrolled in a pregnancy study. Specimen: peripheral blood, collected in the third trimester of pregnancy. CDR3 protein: CASGESSYEQYF. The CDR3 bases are TGTGCCAGCGGAGAAAGCTCCTACGAGCAGTACTTC.